This T cell receptor (beta chain) originates from a study of shared clonotypes between healthy human individuals. TCRdb keeps only in-frame clones here, not all; method: immunoSEQ multiplex PCR. The table records a few hundred thousand clones, roughly 80% of them present only once. Points on this clone: The same CDR3 is also encoded by other DNA sequences in this sample.

V lost 1 base to trimming and J lost 10 bases; unmatched junction nucleotides: 10. Germline V CDR1 and CDR2: LNHNV, YYDKDF (reference sequence). The CDR3 runs 15 residues. The rearrangement joins TRBV15 to TRBJ1-5; 7 bases align to TRBD1. The TCR was taken from a woman in her 40s in good health. Some clones in this sample may be carry-over from other donors' samples. Sequencing input: PBMCs. CDR3: CATSRVAGGGQPQHF. CDR3 nucleotides: TGTGCCACCAGCAGAGTCGCAGGGGGAGGCCAACCCCAGCATTTT.